These T cell receptor beta chains were read from a single sample in a study of shared clonotypes between healthy human individuals. Assay: immunoSEQ multiplex PCR; the TCRdb copy retains only in-frame clones and omits some. The sample yields about 1.9 million clones, just over 90% seen once. The source material was naive CD8+ T cells from PBMCs. These receptors all stem from a man aged 18 to 30 in good health. Some clones in this sample may be carry-over from other donors' samples. Each CDR3 is given with its conserved first and last residue. A D gene is named only where the DNA matches it firmly. Size tells how often a clone was seen (once, few, many) or the class of an expanded clone, and some rows leave it out.

v_call: TRBV27; clone_size: once; j_call: TRBJ2-2; d_call: .; cdr3_aa: CASSPFAAGQVTGELFF; cdr3_nt: TGTGCCAGCAGTCCGTTCGCGGCAGGGCAAGTCACCGGGGAGCTGTTTTTT
v_call: TRBV27; clone_size: .; j_call: TRBJ2-7; d_call: .; cdr3_aa: CASSFRRDLYEQYF; cdr3_nt: TGTGCCAGCAGTTTTAGGCGGGATCTCTACGAGCAGTACTTC
v_call: TRBV4-3; clone_size: .; j_call: TRBJ1-1; d_call: .; cdr3_aa: CASSQSEIEGYGEAFF; cdr3_nt: TGCGCCAGCAGCCAAAGTGAGATTGAGGGATATGGTGAAGCTTTCTTT
v_call: TRBV11-1; clone_size: once; j_call: TRBJ2-1; d_call: .; cdr3_aa: CASSPFNEQFF; cdr3_nt: TGTGCCAGCAGCCCGTTCAATGAGCAGTTCTTC
v_call: TRBV19; clone_size: .; j_call: TRBJ1-5; d_call: .; cdr3_aa: CASNPHKEGNQPQHF; cdr3_nt: TGTGCCAGTAATCCTCATAAGGAGGGCAATCAGCCCCAGCATTTT
v_call: TRBV7-9; clone_size: .; j_call: TRBJ1-4; d_call: .; cdr3_aa: CASSLGGRSDEKLFF; cdr3_nt: TGTGCCAGCAGCTTAGGCGGAAGATCGGATGAAAAACTGTTTTTT
v_call: TRBV11-3; clone_size: .; j_call: TRBJ2-3; d_call: .; cdr3_aa: CASSPRTSGSQDTQYF; cdr3_nt: TGTGCCAGCAGCCCCCGGACGAGCGGTTCGCAGGATACGCAGTATTTT
v_call: TRBV15; clone_size: .; j_call: TRBJ2-1; d_call: .; cdr3_aa: CATSREGRGGNYNEQFF; cdr3_nt: TGTGCCACCAGCAGAGAAGGCAGGGGAGGTAACTACAATGAGCAGTTCTTC
v_call: TRBV5-6; clone_size: .; j_call: TRBJ2-4; d_call: .; cdr3_aa: CASSEYRAAKNIQYF; cdr3_nt: TGTGCCAGCAGCGAATACAGGGCAGCCAAAAACATTCAGTACTTC
v_call: TRBV5-1; clone_size: .; j_call: TRBJ1-1; d_call: TRBD1; cdr3_aa: CASSLAGQGMNTEAFF; cdr3_nt: TGCGCCAGCAGCTTGGCGGGACAGGGTATGAACACTGAAGCTTTCTTT
v_call: TRBV11-2; clone_size: .; j_call: TRBJ2-3; d_call: TRBD2; cdr3_aa: CASSLRASGSGTQYF; cdr3_nt: TGTGCCAGCAGCTTGCGGGCTAGCGGGAGTGGTACGCAGTATTTT
v_call: TRBV9; clone_size: .; j_call: TRBJ2-5; d_call: .; cdr3_aa: CASSPSGVGETQYF; cdr3_nt: TGTGCCAGCAGCCCCTCGGGGGTGGGAGAGACCCAGTACTTC
v_call: TRBV7-3; clone_size: once; j_call: TRBJ2-1; d_call: TRBD2; cdr3_aa: CASSPTSGRHSEQFF; cdr3_nt: TGTGCCAGCAGCCCTACTAGCGGGAGACATAGTGAGCAGTTCTTC
v_call: TRBV7-9; clone_size: .; j_call: TRBJ2-1; d_call: .; cdr3_aa: CASRDRGLEYNEQFF; cdr3_nt: TGTGCCAGCCGAGACCGGGGACTGGAATACAATGAGCAGTTCTTC
v_call: TRBV6-5; clone_size: .; j_call: TRBJ2-7; d_call: TRBD1; cdr3_aa: CASSYTGQGSHEQYF; cdr3_nt: TGTGCCAGCAGTTACACGGGACAGGGAAGCCACGAGCAGTACTTC
v_call: TRBV2; clone_size: .; j_call: TRBJ2-3; d_call: TRBD2; cdr3_aa: CASIGTSGSVTDTQYF; cdr3_nt: TGTGCCAGCATAGGGACTAGCGGGAGTGTTACAGATACGCAGTATTTT
v_call: TRBV18; clone_size: .; j_call: TRBJ2-7; d_call: .; cdr3_aa: CASSPSAYEQYF; cdr3_nt: TGTGCCAGCTCACCATCAGCCTACGAGCAGTACTTC
v_call: TRBV4-1; clone_size: .; j_call: TRBJ2-7; d_call: .; cdr3_aa: CASSQDPSDQYF; cdr3_nt: TGCGCCAGCAGCCAAGATCCCAGCGATCAGTACTTC
v_call: TRBV6-5; clone_size: .; j_call: TRBJ2-3; d_call: TRBD2; cdr3_aa: CASTSGRSTDTQYF; cdr3_nt: TGTGCCAGCACTAGCGGGAGAAGCACAGATACGCAGTATTTT
v_call: TRBV7-9; clone_size: .; j_call: TRBJ2-7; d_call: .; cdr3_aa: CASSSLSYEQYF; cdr3_nt: TGTGCCAGCAGCTCCCTCTCGTACGAGCAGTACTTC
v_call: TRBV13; clone_size: .; j_call: TRBJ2-7; d_call: .; cdr3_aa: CASSLGGTPYEQYF; cdr3_nt: TGTGCCAGCAGCTTAGGTGGGACTCCCTACGAGCAGTACTTC
v_call: TRBV13; clone_size: once; j_call: TRBJ2-7; d_call: TRBD1; cdr3_aa: CASSSPGQGTGQYF; cdr3_nt: TGTGCCAGCAGCTCCCCGGGACAGGGGACTGGGCAGTACTTC
v_call: TRBV5-8; clone_size: .; j_call: TRBJ1-2; d_call: .; cdr3_aa: CASRTRDSPLGYTF; cdr3_nt: TGTGCCAGCAGGACTCGGGATTCACCCCTTGGCTACACCTTC
v_call: TRBV28; clone_size: .; j_call: TRBJ1-1; d_call: TRBD1; cdr3_aa: CASRQGARTEAFF; cdr3_nt: TGTGCCAGCAGACAGGGGGCGAGAACTGAAGCTTTCTTT
v_call: TRBV6-1; clone_size: .; j_call: TRBJ2-7; d_call: .; cdr3_aa: CASSEWLDVGDEQYF; cdr3_nt: TGTGCCAGCAGTGAATGGTTAGATGTTGGGGACGAGCAGTACTTC
v_call: TRBV7-2; clone_size: .; j_call: TRBJ1-1; d_call: .; cdr3_aa: CASSLDGGVNTEAFF; cdr3_nt: TGTGCCAGCAGCCTAGACGGGGGGGTTAACACTGAAGCTTTCTTT
v_call: TRBV4-1; clone_size: .; j_call: TRBJ2-1; d_call: .; cdr3_aa: CASSQGGGDYNEQFF; cdr3_nt: TGCGCCAGCAGCCAAGGTGGGGGAGACTACAATGAGCAGTTCTTC
v_call: TRBV9; clone_size: .; j_call: TRBJ2-1; d_call: .; cdr3_aa: CASSVGGGDEQFF; cdr3_nt: TGTGCCAGCAGCGTAGGGGGCGGGGATGAGCAGTTCTTC
v_call: TRBV7-8; clone_size: few; j_call: TRBJ1-1; d_call: .; cdr3_aa: CASSLSRGEAFF; cdr3_nt: TGTGCCAGCAGCTTAAGCAGGGGTGAAGCTTTCTTT
v_call: TRBV5-1; clone_size: .; j_call: TRBJ2-3; d_call: .; cdr3_aa: CASSLIGLHPDTQYF; cdr3_nt: TGCGCCAGCAGCTTGATTGGACTCCACCCAGATACGCAGTATTTT
v_call: TRBV28; clone_size: few; j_call: TRBJ2-2; d_call: .; cdr3_aa: CASVVLGGGELFF; cdr3_nt: TGTGCCAGCGTCGTGTTGGGTGGCGGGGAGCTGTTTTTT
v_call: TRBV7-9; clone_size: .; j_call: TRBJ2-7; d_call: TRBD2; cdr3_aa: CASSESTSGSDEQYF; cdr3_nt: TGTGCCAGCAGCGAAAGCACCAGCGGGAGTGACGAGCAGTACTTC
v_call: TRBV4-1; clone_size: .; j_call: TRBJ2-1; d_call: .; cdr3_aa: CASSYSTRKKPYNEQFF; cdr3_nt: TGCGCCAGCAGCTATTCGACTAGAAAAAAGCCCTACAATGAGCAGTTCTTC
v_call: TRBV9; clone_size: .; j_call: TRBJ2-7; d_call: TRBD2; cdr3_aa: CASSVDGSGVPEQYF; cdr3_nt: TGTGCCAGCAGCGTAGACGGTAGCGGGGTACCCGAGCAGTACTTC
v_call: TRBV6-1; clone_size: .; j_call: TRBJ2-7; d_call: .; cdr3_aa: CASSAGLQYF; cdr3_nt: TGTGCCAGCAGTGCAGGTCTGCAGTACTTC
v_call: TRBV27; clone_size: .; j_call: TRBJ1-1; d_call: .; cdr3_aa: CASSLYPGPNTEAFF; cdr3_nt: TGTGCCAGCAGTTTATATCCAGGACCGAACACTGAAGCTTTCTTT
v_call: TRBV11-2; clone_size: .; j_call: TRBJ2-7; d_call: .; cdr3_aa: CASSFYRSSYEQYF; cdr3_nt: TGTGCCAGCAGCTTCTATAGGAGCTCCTACGAGCAGTACTTC
v_call: TRBV7-2; clone_size: .; j_call: TRBJ1-1; d_call: .; cdr3_aa: CASSLVSGGTEAFF; cdr3_nt: TGTGCCAGCAGCTTAGTTAGCGGGGGCACTGAAGCTTTCTTT
v_call: TRBV4-2; clone_size: .; j_call: TRBJ2-1; d_call: .; cdr3_aa: CASSQDWRDYRQGNNEQFF; cdr3_nt: TGTGCCAGCAGCCAAGACTGGCGGGATTACCGCCAGGGAAACAATGAGCAGTTCTTC
v_call: TRBV6-5; clone_size: .; j_call: TRBJ1-2; d_call: .; cdr3_aa: CASSYSGNGYTF; cdr3_nt: TGTGCCAGCAGTTACTCGGGAAATGGCTACACCTTC
v_call: TRBV9; clone_size: once; j_call: TRBJ1-1; d_call: TRBD1; cdr3_aa: CASSVATGTGASNTEAFF; cdr3_nt: TGTGCCAGCAGCGTAGCTACCGGGACAGGGGCCTCGAACACTGAAGCTTTCTTT
v_call: TRBV9; clone_size: once; j_call: TRBJ2-1; d_call: TRBD1; cdr3_aa: CASSEGTGVYNEQFF; cdr3_nt: TGTGCCAGCAGCGAGGGGACAGGGGTCTACAATGAGCAGTTCTTC
v_call: TRBV7-9; clone_size: .; j_call: TRBJ2-2; d_call: TRBD2; cdr3_aa: CASSTASGDTGELFF; cdr3_nt: TGTGCCAGCAGCACCGCTAGCGGTGACACCGGGGAGCTGTTTTTT
v_call: TRBV5-6; clone_size: .; j_call: TRBJ2-7; d_call: TRBD2; cdr3_aa: CASSFGTSGSYEQYF; cdr3_nt: TGTGCCAGCAGCTTCGGGACTAGCGGCTCCTACGAGCAGTACTTC
v_call: TRBV10-3; clone_size: .; j_call: TRBJ2-1; d_call: .; cdr3_aa: CAISESPGEQFF; cdr3_nt: TGTGCCATCAGTGAGTCCCCGGGTGAGCAGTTCTTC
v_call: TRBV7-3; clone_size: .; j_call: TRBJ2-6; d_call: .; cdr3_aa: CASSSPGDGSGANVLTF; cdr3_nt: TGTGCCAGCAGCTCCCCGGGGGACGGGTCTGGGGCCAACGTCCTGACTTTC
v_call: TRBV9; clone_size: .; j_call: TRBJ2-1; d_call: .; cdr3_aa: CASSATNYNEQFF; cdr3_nt: TGTGCCAGCAGCGCCACGAACTACAATGAGCAGTTCTTC
v_call: TRBV25-1; clone_size: .; j_call: TRBJ1-2; d_call: .; cdr3_aa: CASSEYKYSADGYTF; cdr3_nt: TGTGCCAGCAGTGAATATAAATACAGTGCAGACGGCTACACCTTC
v_call: TRBV19; clone_size: .; j_call: TRBJ1-1; d_call: .; cdr3_aa: CASSIRGQSTEAFF; cdr3_nt: TGTGCCAGTAGTATACGTGGGCAGTCCACTGAAGCTTTCTTT
v_call: TRBV9; clone_size: few; j_call: TRBJ2-7; d_call: TRBD2; cdr3_aa: CASSVGLAGYEQYF; cdr3_nt: TGTGCCAGCAGCGTAGGACTAGCGGGCTACGAGCAGTACTTC
v_call: TRBV27; clone_size: .; j_call: TRBJ2-7; d_call: TRBD2; cdr3_aa: CASSPGLAGLEQYF; cdr3_nt: TGTGCCAGCTCACCGGGACTAGCGGGACTTGAGCAGTACTTC
v_call: TRBV28; clone_size: once; j_call: TRBJ2-5; d_call: .; cdr3_aa: CATLLEETQYF; cdr3_nt: TGTGCCACCCTGTTGGAAGAGACCCAGTACTTC
v_call: TRBV12-5; clone_size: .; j_call: TRBJ1-1; d_call: .; cdr3_aa: CASGLGREAFF; cdr3_nt: TGTGCTAGTGGTTTGGGCAGGGAAGCTTTCTTT
v_call: TRBV28; clone_size: once; j_call: TRBJ2-3; d_call: .; cdr3_aa: CASSLVRGDTQYF; cdr3_nt: TGTGCCAGCAGTTTAGTAAGAGGGGATACGCAGTATTTT
v_call: TRBV4-1; clone_size: .; j_call: TRBJ2-7; d_call: TRBD1; cdr3_aa: CASSQRGQGPEQYF; cdr3_nt: TGCGCCAGCAGCCAGCGGGGACAGGGGCCCGAGCAGTACTTC
v_call: TRBV18; clone_size: .; j_call: TRBJ2-7; d_call: .; cdr3_aa: CASSPSTSGRSYEQYF; cdr3_nt: TGTGCCAGCTCACCGTCGACTTCAGGACGCTCCTACGAGCAGTACTTC
v_call: TRBV18; clone_size: .; j_call: TRBJ2-7; d_call: TRBD1; cdr3_aa: CASSPEDRPYEQYF; cdr3_nt: TGTGCCAGCTCACCGGAGGACAGGCCGTACGAGCAGTACTTC